The 21 T cell receptor beta chains below come from one sample, sequenced in a study of T cells in Graves' hyperthyroidism and ophthalmopathy. TCR beta CDR3 regions were amplified from RNA. The HTBI primer set drove a first-round RT-PCR of the TCR CDR3. One entry per CDR3 protein, called by TCRdb with MiXCR from the multiplex PCR reads. The data contain a few hundred thousand distinct CDR3 sequences, about 20% of them singletons. Specimen: blood. The receptors originated from a man younger than 30 with Graves' hyperthyroidism.

The table lists this clonotype with many counts. The chain combines TRBV28 with TRBJ2-4; D is possibly TRBD1 (5 bases). Trimming cost V 2 bases and J 6 bases, with 14 bases left between them. The CDR3 consists of 15 residues. Germline assignment: CDR1 MDHEN and CDR2 SYDVKM. The CDR3 bases are TGTGCCAGCAGTTTACCAGGGAACCTGGGAAACATTCAGTACTTC. As protein: CASSLPGNLGNIQYF.

This clonotype came up a few times. The rearrangement links TRBV30 to TRBJ1-5; D remains ambiguous. The CDR3 length is 14 residues. Germline V lookup: CDR1 GTSNPN, CDR2 SVGIG (reference sequence). Trimming removed 2 bases at V and 0 bases at J, with 8 bases between. CDR3 loop: CAWSRGNSNQPQHF. CDR3 nucleotide sequence: TGTGCCTGGAGTCGCGGGAATAGCAATCAGCCCCAGCATTTT.

This clonotype was observed at least ten times. The chain has TRBV13 and TRBJ2-5; TRBD2 agrees at 9 bases. Germline lookup yields CDR1 PRHDT and CDR2 FYEKMQ (reference sequence). CDR3 length equals 16 residues. V gave up 4 bases and J gave up 6 bases; unmatched junction bases: 12. This chain's CDR3 is CASSSRSGLAVKTQYF. The CDR3 DNA reads as TGTGCCAGCAGCTCACGTTCGGGACTAGCCGTAAAGACCCAGTACTTC.

This clonotype was seen many times. The J gene is TRBJ1-3, the V gene TRBV28; 7 nucleotides match TRBD1. Germline CDR1 MDHEN, CDR2 SYDVKM. Trimming at V came to 2 bases and at J to 0 bases, leaving 13 bases not matched to a gene. The CDR3 consists of 19 residues. CDR3 amino acids: CASSLRGLGASFSGNTIYF. The CDR3 region has the DNA TGTGCCAGCAGTTTAAGGGGGCTTGGGGCCTCCTTCTCTGGAAACACCATATATTTT.

The genes are TRBV11-2 and TRBJ1-1; D unresolved. This CDR3 spans 15 amino acids. V shed 0 bases and J shed 0 bases, with 8 bases lying between them. Germline loops: CDR1 SGHAT, CDR2 FQNNGV. The CDR3 region is CASSLESRMNTEAFF. The CDR3 nucleotides read TGTGCCAGCAGCTTAGAGTCACGGATGAACACTGAAGCTTTCTTT.

V gene TRBV20-1 combines with J gene TRBJ1-6; D is perhaps TRBD1 (5 bases). Germline V CDR1 and CDR2: DFQATT, SNEGSKA (reference sequence). Deletions cut 1 base from V and 10 bases from J, with 14 bases between. This CDR3 comprises 14 residues. CDR3: CSARALGEGSPLHF. The CDR3 DNA reads as TGCAGTGCTAGAGCGCTGGGGGAGGGATCACCCCTCCACTTT.

This clonotype was recorded at least ten times. V gene TRBV20-1 combines with J gene TRBJ1-2; 8 nucleotides match TRBD1. CDR1 DFQATT and CDR2 SNEGSKA come from the germline V gene (reference sequence). The CDR3 totals 14 residues. V dropped 2 bases and J dropped 8; count of bases not matched to a gene: 10. CDR3 nucleotide sequence: TGCAGTGCTAGAACCGGACAGGGATTCGGAGGCTACACCTTC. Residues: CSARTGQGFGGYTF.

This clonotype occurred many times. The rearrangement uses TRBV6-2 or TRBV6-3 and TRBJ2-6; 9 bases are a match to TRBD2. Trimming cost V 2 bases and J 4 bases; bases outside gene matches: 9. Looked up from germline, CDR1 is MNHEY and CDR2 is SVGEGT. This CDR3 contains 18 residues. The DNA for the CDR3 is TGTGCCAGCAGTTACAAGCTAGCGGGGCATGCCGGGGCCAACGTCCTGACTTTC. Residues: CASSYKLAGHAGANVLTF.

Notes on this clonotype: A clone one base away is much larger, so this may be a read error. This chain uses TRBV7-9 with TRBJ2-4, with D maybe TRBD1 (5 bases). The CDR3 contains 11 residues. Trimming shortened V by 5 bases and J by 13 bases, and 12 bases separated the two germline ends. The germline gives CDR1 SEHNR, CDR2 FQNEAQ (reference sequence). CDR3 protein: CASSQGGMQYF. In DNA form, the CDR3 reads TGTGCCAGCAGCCAGGGTGGCATGCAGTACTTC.

In this sample, this clonotype turned up many times. The chain couples TRBV5-1 to TRBJ2-2; D is undetermined. The CDR3 extends over 15 amino acids. Germline CDR1 and CDR2: SGHRS and YFSETQ. Trimming took off 6 bases at V and 3 bases at J, with 15 bases between the two ends. The CDR3 spells CASTQDRTYTGELFF. The CDR3 bases are TGCGCCAGCACTCAGGACCGTACTTACACCGGGGAGCTGTTTTTT. The whole variable domain, filled in from reference TRBV5-1 and TRBJ2-2, reads KAGVTQTPRYLIKTRGQQVTLSCSPISGHRSVSWYQQTPGQGLQFLFEYFSETQRNKGNFPGRFSGRQFSNSRSEMNVSTLELGDSALYLCASTQDRTYTGELFFGEGSRLTVL.

This clonotype was recorded many times. V and J are TRBV7-8 and TRBJ1-5; D not certain. There are 14 residues in the CDR3. V lost 1 base and J lost 1, with 5 bases in between. Per germline, CDR1 SGHVS and CDR2 FQNEAQ. CDR3 bases: TGTGCCAGCAGCTTAGTGCTCAGCAATCAGCCCCAGCATTTT. Translation: CASSLVLSNQPQHF.

This clonotype was picked up a small number of times. V and J are TRBV9 and TRBJ2-2, with 14 bases that match TRBD2. Germline CDR1 and CDR2: SGDLS and YYNGEE. The CDR3 is made up of 18 amino acids. The V gene end was trimmed by 0 bases and the J gene end by 7 bases; junction bases not matched to a gene: 8. In DNA, the CDR3 is TGTGCCAGCAGCGTAGCAGGACTAGCGGGGGGTACGGGCGGGGAGCTGTTTTTT. Translation: CASSVAGLAGGTGGELFF.

V gene TRBV5-1 combines with J gene TRBJ2-7, with TRBD2 identical over 7 bases. With 5 bases clipped from V and 2 bases from J, the junction kept 19 bases outside the gene matches. Germline assignment: CDR1 SGHRS and CDR2 YFSETQ. The length of the CDR3 is 18 residues. CDR3 sequence: CASRDRDFVSSGPYEQYF. CDR3 DNA sequence: TGCGCCAGCAGGGACCGGGACTTTGTTTCTAGCGGCCCCTACGAGCAGTACTTC.

Points on this clonotype: Since a much larger clone is just one base distant, this may be a read error. The chain is built from TRBV6-4 and TRBJ1-6; a possible D gene is TRBD1 (5 bases). The CDR3 length is 13 residues. Germline assignment: CDR1 MRHNA and CDR2 SNTAGT. V was trimmed by 5 bases and J by 9 bases, leaving 11 bases between them. CDR3: CASSSGCGSPLHF. The CDR3, as DNA: TGTGCCAGCAGTTCAGGGTGCGGTTCACCCCTCCACTTT.

The V and J genes are TRBV13 and TRBJ1-6, with D tentatively TRBD1 (5 bases). CDR3 size: 14 residues. Germline lookup yields CDR1 PRHDT and CDR2 FYEKMQ (reference sequence). V shed 0 bases and J shed 6 bases, with 6 bases lying between them. CDR3 in amino acids: CASSLGDSNSPLHF. The CDR3 DNA is TGTGCCAGCAGCTTAGGCGACAGTAATTCACCCCTCCACTTT.

The chain couples TRBV9 to TRBJ2-7, with 9 nucleotides matching TRBD2. The ends lost 0 bases at V and 6 bases at J; junction bases unmatched: 4. Germline V gene data show CDR1 as SGDLS and CDR2 as YYNGEE. The CDR3 runs 14 residues. For the CDR3, the DNA is TGTGCCAGCAGCGTAGGAGCGGGAGGAAGCGAGCAGTACTTC. Its translation: CASSVGAGGSEQYF.

This clonotype was picked up many times. This chain joins TRBV9 and TRBJ2-5; perhaps TRBD2 as D (6 bases). CDR1 and CDR2 from the germline V gene are SGDLS and YYNGEE. The V and J ends lost 2 bases and 5 bases respectively, with 10 bases between them. This CDR3 is built from 13 residues. CDR3 sequence: CASSVGGDETQYF. CDR3 bases: TGTGCCAGCAGCGTTGGCGGGGACGAGACCCAGTACTTC.

The chain recombines TRBV27 with TRBJ2-5; 10 nucleotides line up with TRBD2. Germline CDR1 MNHEY, CDR2 SMNVEV (reference sequence). The CDR3 length is 15 residues. The junction had 9 bases not matched to a gene; V was cut back by 6 bases and J by 5 bases. CDR3 coding DNA: TGTGCCAGCAGCCCTACAGCGGGGGGGCTGGAGACCCAGTACTTC. Encoded protein: CASSPTAGGLETQYF.

This clonotype was seen more than once but under ten times. The V gene is TRBV6-5, the J gene TRBJ2-7; weak D call: TRBD1 (6 bases). The CDR3 loop spans 15 amino acids. V gave up 7 bases and J gave up 2 bases, with 18 bases separating them. Germline V lookup: CDR1 MNHEY, CDR2 SVGAGI. CDR3 loop: CASIFTLQGTYEQYF. The CDR3 DNA follows: TGTGCCAGCATTTTCACCCTTCAGGGGACCTACGAGCAGTACTTC.

This clonotype was seen repeatedly, ten times or more. V is TRBV11-1 and J is TRBJ1-2, with 8 bases fitting TRBD1. The CDR3 loop spans 16 amino acids. Trimming took 1 base from V and 4 from J; bases not matched to a gene: 8. From germline, CDR1 is SGHAT and CDR2 FQDESV (reference sequence). This chain's CDR3 is CASSLDSAGGFYGYTF. CDR3 sequence (DNA): TGTGCCAGCAGCTTAGATTCGGCAGGGGGCTTCTATGGCTACACCTTC.

Many counts were recorded for this clonotype. The rearrangement links TRBV12-3 or TRBV12-4 to TRBJ1-1; 8 bases fit TRBD1. The CDR3 is made up of 15 amino acids. Trimming cost V 4 bases and J 4 bases; bases outside gene matches: 8. CDR3 sequence: CASSSRTGLSTEAFF. The CDR3, as DNA: TGTGCCAGCAGTTCGAGGACAGGGTTGAGCACTGAAGCTTTCTTT.